This TCR beta chain originates from a study of regulatory T cells in long-lasting Graves disease. The germline V and J ends were trimmed by 6 bases and 7 bases, with 18 bases remaining between them. This CDR3 comprises 14 residues. Germline loops: CDR1 MNHNS, CDR2 SASEGT. Investigators prepared the TCR beta libraries by applying iRepertoire HTBI primers and Arm-PCR of CDR3 regions. Via MiXCR, TCRdb re-called the multiplex PCR reads, giving one row per CDR3 protein. The sample has around 460,000 distinct CDR3 sequences, around a fifth seen once. The time point is: persistent/refractory GD, antithyroid drugs over 5 years with positive TRAb. PBMC-derived RNA was used for the TCR library.

The rearrangement links TRBV6-1 to TRBJ1-1; D is unresolved. Sequenced here: peripheral blood mononuclear cells (PBMCs), sampled when the disease was refractory, from a patient treated with antithyroid drugs. The sequence came from a female donor with Graves disease. CDR3 nucleotide sequence: TGTGCCAGCAGACCGGGCTTAGAGGAGGTTGAAGCTTTCTTT. It encodes CASRPGLEEVEAFF.